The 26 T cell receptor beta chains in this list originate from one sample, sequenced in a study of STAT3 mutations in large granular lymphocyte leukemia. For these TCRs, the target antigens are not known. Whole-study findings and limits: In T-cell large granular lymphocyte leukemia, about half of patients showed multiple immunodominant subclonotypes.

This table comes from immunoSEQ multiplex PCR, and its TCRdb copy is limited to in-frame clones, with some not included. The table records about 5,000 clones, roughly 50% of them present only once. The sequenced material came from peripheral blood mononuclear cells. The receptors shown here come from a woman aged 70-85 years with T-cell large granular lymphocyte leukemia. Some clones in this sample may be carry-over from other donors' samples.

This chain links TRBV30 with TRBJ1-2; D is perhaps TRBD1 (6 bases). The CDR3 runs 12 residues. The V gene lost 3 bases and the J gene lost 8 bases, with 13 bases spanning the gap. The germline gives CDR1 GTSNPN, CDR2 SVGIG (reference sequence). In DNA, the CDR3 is TGTGCCTGGAGCGAGGGGGTTCCAGGCTACACCTTC. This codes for CAWSEGVPGYTF. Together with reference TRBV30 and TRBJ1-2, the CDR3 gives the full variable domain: SQTIHQWPATLVQPVGSPLSLECTVEGTSNPNLYWYRQAAGRGLQLLFYSVGIGQISSEVPQNLSASRPQDRQFILSSKKLLLSDSGFYLCAWSEGVPGYTFGSGTRLTVV.

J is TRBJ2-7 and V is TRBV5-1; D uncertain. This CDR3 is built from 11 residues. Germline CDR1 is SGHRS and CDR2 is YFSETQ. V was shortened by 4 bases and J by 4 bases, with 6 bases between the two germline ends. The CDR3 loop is CASSLTYEQYF. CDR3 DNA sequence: TGCGCCAGCAGCCTGACTTACGAGCAGTACTTC.

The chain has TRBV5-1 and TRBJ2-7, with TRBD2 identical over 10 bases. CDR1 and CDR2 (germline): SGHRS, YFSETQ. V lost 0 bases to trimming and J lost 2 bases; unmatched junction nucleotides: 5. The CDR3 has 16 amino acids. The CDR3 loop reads CASSLVPAGGPYEQYF. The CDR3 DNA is TGCGCCAGCAGCTTGGTACCAGCGGGAGGGCCCTACGAGCAGTACTTC.

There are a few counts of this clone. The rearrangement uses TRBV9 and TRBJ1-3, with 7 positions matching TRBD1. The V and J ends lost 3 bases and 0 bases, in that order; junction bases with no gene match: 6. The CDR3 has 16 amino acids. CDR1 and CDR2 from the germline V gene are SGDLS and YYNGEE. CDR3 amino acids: CASSARGGSSGNTIYF. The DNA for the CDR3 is TGTGCCAGCAGCGCCCGAGGGGGCAGCTCTGGAAACACCATATATTTT.

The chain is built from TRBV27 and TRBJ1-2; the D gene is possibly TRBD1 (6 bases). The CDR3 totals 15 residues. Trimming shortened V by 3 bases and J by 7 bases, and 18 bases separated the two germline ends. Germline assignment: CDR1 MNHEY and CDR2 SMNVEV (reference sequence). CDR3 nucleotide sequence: TGTGCCAGCAGTTTGTCTAGGGAGGGAGGGGGTGGCTACACCTTC. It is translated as CASSLSREGGGGYTF.

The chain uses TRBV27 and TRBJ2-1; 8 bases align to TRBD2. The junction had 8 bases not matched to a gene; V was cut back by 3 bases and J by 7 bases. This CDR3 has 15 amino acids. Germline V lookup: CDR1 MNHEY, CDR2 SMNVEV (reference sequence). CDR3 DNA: TGTGCCAGCAGTTTTGCCCAGGGACTAGGTAATGAGCAGTTCTTC. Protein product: CASSFAQGLGNEQFF.

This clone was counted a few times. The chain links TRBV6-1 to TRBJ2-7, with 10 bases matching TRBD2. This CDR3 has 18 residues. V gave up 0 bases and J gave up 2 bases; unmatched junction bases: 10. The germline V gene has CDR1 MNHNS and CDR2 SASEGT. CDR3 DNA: TGTGCCAGCAGTGAAGCGCTTCAGGGACTAGCGCTTACCTACGAGCAGTACTTC. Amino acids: CASSEALQGLALTYEQYF.

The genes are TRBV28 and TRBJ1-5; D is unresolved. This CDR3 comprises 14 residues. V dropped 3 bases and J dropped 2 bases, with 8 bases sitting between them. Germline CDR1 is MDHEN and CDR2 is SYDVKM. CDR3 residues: CASSFRSGNQPQHF. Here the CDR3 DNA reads TGTGCCAGCAGTTTTAGGTCTGGCAATCAGCCCCAGCATTTT. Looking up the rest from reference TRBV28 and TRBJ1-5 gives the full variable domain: DVKVTQSSRYLVKRTGEKVFLECVQDMDHENMFWYRQDPGLGLRLIYFSYDVKMKEKGDIPEGYSVSREKKERFSLILESASTNQTSMYLCASSFRSGNQPQHFGDGTRLSIL.

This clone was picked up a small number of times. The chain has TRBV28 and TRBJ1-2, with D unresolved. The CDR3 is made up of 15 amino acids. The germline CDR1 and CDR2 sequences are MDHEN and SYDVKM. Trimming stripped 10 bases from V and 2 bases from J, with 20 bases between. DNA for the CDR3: TGTGCCATTTCGCCGGGAGCCTCCAACAACTATGGCTACACCTTC. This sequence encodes CAISPGASNNYGYTF.

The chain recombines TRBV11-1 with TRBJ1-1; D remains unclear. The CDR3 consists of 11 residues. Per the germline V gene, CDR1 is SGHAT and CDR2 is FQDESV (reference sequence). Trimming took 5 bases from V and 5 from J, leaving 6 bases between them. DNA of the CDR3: TGTGCCAGCAGCCTAAGTACTGAAGCTTTCTTT. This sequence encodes CASSLSTEAFF.

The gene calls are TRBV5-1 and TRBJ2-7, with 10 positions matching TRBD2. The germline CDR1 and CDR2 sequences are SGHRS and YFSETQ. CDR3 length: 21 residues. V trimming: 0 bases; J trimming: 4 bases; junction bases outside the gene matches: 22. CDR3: CASSLAFWAGRLAGVSYEQYF. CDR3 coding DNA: TGCGCCAGCAGCTTGGCCTTCTGGGCAGGGCGGCTAGCGGGAGTCAGTTACGAGCAGTACTTC.

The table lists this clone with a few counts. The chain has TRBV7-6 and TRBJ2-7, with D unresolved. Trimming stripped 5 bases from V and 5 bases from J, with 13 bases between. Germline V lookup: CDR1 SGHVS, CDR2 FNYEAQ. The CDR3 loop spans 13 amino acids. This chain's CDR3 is CASSPASRHEQYF. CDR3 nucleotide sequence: TGTGCCAGCAGCCCCGCATCTAGGCACGAGCAGTACTTC.

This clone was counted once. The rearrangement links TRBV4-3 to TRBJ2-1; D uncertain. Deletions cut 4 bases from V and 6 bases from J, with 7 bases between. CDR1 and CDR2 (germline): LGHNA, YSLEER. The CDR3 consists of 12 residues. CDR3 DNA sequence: TGCGCCAGCAGCCCGGCTGGCAATGAGCAGTTCTTC. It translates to CASSPAGNEQFF.

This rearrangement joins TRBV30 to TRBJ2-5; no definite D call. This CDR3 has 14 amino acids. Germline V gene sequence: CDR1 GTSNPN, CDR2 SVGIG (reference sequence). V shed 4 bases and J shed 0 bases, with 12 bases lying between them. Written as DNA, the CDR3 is TGTGCCTGGAATGCGTCGCCGAACCAAGAGACCCAGTACTTC. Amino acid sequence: CAWNASPNQETQYF.

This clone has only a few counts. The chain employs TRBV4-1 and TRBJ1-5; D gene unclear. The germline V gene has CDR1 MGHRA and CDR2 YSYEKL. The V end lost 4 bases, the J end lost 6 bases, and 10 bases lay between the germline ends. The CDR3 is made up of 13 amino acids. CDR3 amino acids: CASSPFRLQPQHF. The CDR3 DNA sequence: TGCGCCAGCAGCCCCTTCCGGCTTCAGCCCCAGCATTTT.

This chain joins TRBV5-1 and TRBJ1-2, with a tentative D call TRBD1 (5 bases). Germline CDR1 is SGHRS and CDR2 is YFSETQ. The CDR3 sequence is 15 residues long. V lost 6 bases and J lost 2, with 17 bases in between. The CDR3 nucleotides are TGCGCCAGCACCCGGGACTCACGGAGGAACTATGGCTACACCTTC. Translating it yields CASTRDSRRNYGYTF. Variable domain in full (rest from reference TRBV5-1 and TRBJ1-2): KAGVTQTPRYLIKTRGQQVTLSCSPISGHRSVSWYQQTPGQGLQFLFEYFSETQRNKGNFPGRFSGRQFSNSRSEMNVSTLELGDSALYLCASTRDSRRNYGYTFGSGTRLTVV.

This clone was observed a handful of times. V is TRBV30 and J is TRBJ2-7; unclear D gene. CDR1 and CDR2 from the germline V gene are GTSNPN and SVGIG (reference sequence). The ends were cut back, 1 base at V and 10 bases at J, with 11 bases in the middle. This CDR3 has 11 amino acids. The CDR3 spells CAWSEPTHQYF. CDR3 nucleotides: TGTGCCTGGAGTGAACCCACCCACCAGTACTTC.

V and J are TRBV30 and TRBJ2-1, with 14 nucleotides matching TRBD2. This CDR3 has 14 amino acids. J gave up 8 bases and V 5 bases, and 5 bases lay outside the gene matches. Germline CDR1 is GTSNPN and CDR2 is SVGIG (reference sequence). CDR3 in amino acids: CAWGTSGSGHEQFF. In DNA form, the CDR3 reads TGTGCCTGGGGGACTAGCGGGAGCGGGCATGAGCAGTTCTTC.

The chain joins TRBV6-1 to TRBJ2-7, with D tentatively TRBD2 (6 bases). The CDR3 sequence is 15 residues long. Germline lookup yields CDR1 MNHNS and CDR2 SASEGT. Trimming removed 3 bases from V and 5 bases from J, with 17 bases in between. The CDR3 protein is CASSEGLIDGDEQYF. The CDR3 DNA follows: TGTGCCAGCAGTGAGGGACTCATTGACGGGGACGAGCAGTACTTC.

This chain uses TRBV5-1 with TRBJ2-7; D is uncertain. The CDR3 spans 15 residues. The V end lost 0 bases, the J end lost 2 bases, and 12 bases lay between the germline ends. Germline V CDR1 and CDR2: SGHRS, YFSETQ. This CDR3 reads CASSLGGGRTYEQYF. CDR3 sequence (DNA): TGCGCCAGCAGCTTGGGGGGTGGGCGGACCTACGAGCAGTACTTC.

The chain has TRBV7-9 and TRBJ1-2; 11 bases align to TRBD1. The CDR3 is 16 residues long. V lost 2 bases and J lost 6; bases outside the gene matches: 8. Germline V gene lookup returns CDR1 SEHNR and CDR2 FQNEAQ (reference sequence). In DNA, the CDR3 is TGTGCCAGCAGCTTAACCCCTCCGGACAGGGGGCATGGCTACACCTTC. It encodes CASSLTPPDRGHGYTF.

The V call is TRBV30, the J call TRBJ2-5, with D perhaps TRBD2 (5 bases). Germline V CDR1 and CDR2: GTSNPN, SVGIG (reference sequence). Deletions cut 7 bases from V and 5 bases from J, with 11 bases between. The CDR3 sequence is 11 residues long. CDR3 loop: CASSTGETQYF. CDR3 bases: TGTGCCTCGTCCACGGGGGAGACCCAGTACTTC.

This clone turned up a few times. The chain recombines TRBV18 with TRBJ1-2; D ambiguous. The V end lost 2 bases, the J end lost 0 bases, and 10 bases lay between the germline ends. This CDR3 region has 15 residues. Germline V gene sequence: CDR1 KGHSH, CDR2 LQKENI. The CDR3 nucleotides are TGTGCCAGCTCACCAGGGATGGAGACTAACTATGGCTACACCTTC. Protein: CASSPGMETNYGYTF.

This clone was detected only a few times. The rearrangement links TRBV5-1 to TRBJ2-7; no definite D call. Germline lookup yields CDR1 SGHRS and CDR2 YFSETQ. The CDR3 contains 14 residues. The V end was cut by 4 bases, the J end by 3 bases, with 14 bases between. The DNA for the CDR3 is TGCGCCAGCAGCAGCTCCGACATGAGCTACGAGCAGTACTTC. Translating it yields CASSSSDMSYEQYF.

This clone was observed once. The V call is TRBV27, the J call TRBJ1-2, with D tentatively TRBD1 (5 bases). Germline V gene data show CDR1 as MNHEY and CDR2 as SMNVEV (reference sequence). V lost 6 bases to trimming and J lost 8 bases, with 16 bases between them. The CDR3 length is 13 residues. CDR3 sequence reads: CASSGTVRGGYTF. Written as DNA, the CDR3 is TGTGCCAGCAGCGGGACCGTACGGGGCGGCTACACCTTC.

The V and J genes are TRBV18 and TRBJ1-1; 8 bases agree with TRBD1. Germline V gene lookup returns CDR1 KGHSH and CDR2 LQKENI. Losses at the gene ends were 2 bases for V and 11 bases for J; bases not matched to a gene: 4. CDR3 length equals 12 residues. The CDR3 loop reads CASSPATGDAFF. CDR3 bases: TGTGCCAGCTCACCAGCGACAGGGGACGCTTTCTTT.